What follows describes a single T cell receptor beta chain. Researchers ran the PCR with 60 Vbeta and 13 Jbeta primers. Some clones are missing from TCRdb's copy, which holds only in-frame ones; the method was immunoSEQ multiplex PCR. The sample contains some 120,000 clones, more than 75% of which appear only once. This sample was included in a study of cytomegalovirus exposure and HLA in healthy donors. The sample consisted of PBMCs. The clonotype was recovered from a man in his thirties or forties in good health and CMV-seropositive.

CDR3 bases: TGTGCCAGCAGTGAAGTAGCGGGAGGGTGGGATGAGCAGTTCTTC. Translation gives CASSEVAGGWDEQFF. The V call is TRBV2, the J call TRBJ2-1; 11 nucleotides align to TRBD2. The CDR3 is made up of 15 amino acids. J gave up 8 bases and V 1 base, and 4 bases lay outside the gene matches. CDR1 SNHLY and CDR2 FYNNEI come from the germline V gene.